The 21 T cell receptor beta chains listed next were all sequenced from one sample in a study of T cell repertoires in cytomegalovirus infection. TCRdb re-called the reads with MiXCR, one entry per CDR3 protein. The data show 200,000 or so distinct CDR3 sequences, approximately 38% seen once. These TCRs' antigens remain unknown. The source was CD8+ T cells from cultured PBMCs, collected from culture after CMV antigen stimulation. These TCRs come from a human donor in good health (CMV status not recorded). Some clones in this sample may be carry-over from other donors' samples.

The chain recombines TRBV13 with TRBJ2-3; D gene uncertain. Germline-derived CDR1 and CDR2 are PRHDT and FYEKMQ (reference sequence). V lost 5 bases, J lost 2 bases, and 17 bases lay in between. The CDR3 totals 16 residues. The CDR3, as DNA: TGTGCCAGCAGCCGTGGAAGGGCAGGCCTCACAGATACGCAGTATTTT. Protein sequence: CASSRGRAGLTDTQYF.

The chain employs TRBV7-2 and TRBJ1-2; no clear D gene. CDR3 length equals 13 residues. Per the germline V gene, CDR1 is SGHTA and CDR2 is FQGNSA. Trimming pared 4 bases from V and 5 bases from J, leaving 11 bases between. DNA of the CDR3: TGTGCCAGCAGCTCTGACCGTTTGTATGGCTACACCTTC. It specifies CASSSDRLYGYTF.

This clonotype was recorded only once. The V gene is TRBV9, the J gene TRBJ2-1, with TRBD2 as a possible D gene (7 bases). V shed 3 bases and J shed 4 bases, with 20 bases lying between them. The germline V gene encodes CDR1 SGDLS and CDR2 YYNGEE. CDR3 length: 17 amino acids. The CDR3 DNA follows: TGTGCCAGCAGCGGGGGGGGGGGGCGGTGGAATTACAATGAGCAGTTCTTC. Translated: CASSGGGGRWNYNEQFF.

This rearrangement joins TRBV27 to TRBJ1-6; no definite D call. V was cut by 3 bases and J by 13 bases, with 10 bases left in between. CDR3 size: 12 residues. From germline, CDR1 is MNHEY and CDR2 SMNVEV (reference sequence). The CDR3 is CASSFPGLPLHF. The CDR3 DNA is TGTGCCAGCAGTTTTCCGGGCCTCCCCCTCCACTTT.

This chain uses TRBV9 with TRBJ2-3, with D possibly TRBD2 on 5 matching bases. Germline loops: CDR1 SGDLS, CDR2 YYNGEE. Trimming pared 4 bases from V and 0 bases from J, leaving 9 bases between. The CDR3 loop spans 14 amino acids. The CDR3 DNA is TGTGCCAGCAGCACAGCGGACAGCACAGATACGCAGTATTTT. It translates to CASSTADSTDTQYF.

This chain uses TRBV7-6 with TRBJ2-7; unclear D gene. There are 15 residues in the CDR3. The germline gives CDR1 SGHVS, CDR2 FNYEAQ. V dropped 4 bases and J dropped 3 bases, with 16 bases sitting between them. CDR3 DNA: TGTGCCAGCAGCTCCGGAGTTGGTGTCGGCTACGAGCAGTACTTC. This gives the protein CASSSGVGVGYEQYF. Combining the CDR3 with reference TRBV7-6 and TRBJ2-7 gives the whole variable domain GAGVSQSPRYKVTKRGQDVALRCDPISGHVSLYWYRQALGQGPEFLTYFNYEAQQDKSGLPNDRFSAERPEGSISTLTIQRTEQRDSAMYRCASSSGVGVGYEQYFGPGTRLTVT.

This chain connects TRBV29-1 to TRBJ2-1, with D possibly TRBD2 on 6 matching bases. The germline V and J ends were trimmed by 7 bases and 5 bases, with 21 bases remaining between them. The CDR3 runs 15 residues. The V gene's germline CDR1 is SQVTM and CDR2 ANQGSEA. The CDR3 DNA follows: TGCAGCGCCCGTCCCCTAGCGAGTTACCACAATGAGCAGTTCTTC. This gives the protein CSARPLASYHNEQFF.

This chain joins TRBV12-3 or TRBV12-4 and TRBJ2-2; tentatively, D is TRBD2 (6 bases). Trimming pared 10 bases from V and 7 bases from J, leaving 13 bases between. The CDR3 spans 12 residues. The chain's CDR3 is CATLGGIGELFF. Written as DNA, the CDR3 is TGTGCCACCCTTGGCGGGATCGGGGAGCTGTTTTTT.

This clonotype has a single count. The chain recombines TRBV27 with TRBJ1-5; D not resolved. Germline V gives CDR1 MNHEY, CDR2 SMNVEV (reference sequence). V dropped 6 bases and J dropped 4 bases, with 13 bases sitting between them. CDR3 size: 14 residues. The CDR3 loop reads CASRTGLGNQPQHF. As DNA, the CDR3 is TGTGCCAGCAGAACGGGGTTGGGGAATCAGCCCCAGCATTTT.

The chain links TRBV29-1 to TRBJ2-1; 7 nucleotides align to TRBD1. The CDR3 is 16 amino acids. Germline assignment: CDR1 SQVTM and CDR2 ANQGSEA. Germline trimming cut 3 bases from V and 0 bases from J; bases unmatched to any gene: 8. The CDR3 coding sequence is TGCAGCGTTGAGGGAGCCCAGGGGGTCTCCTACAATGAGCAGTTCTTC. Translated, it gives CSVEGAQGVSYNEQFF.

This clonotype was found once. The chain couples TRBV4-1 to TRBJ1-2; TRBD1 agrees at 8 bases. Trimming cost V 0 bases and J 2 bases; bases outside gene matches: 5. In germline, CDR1 is MGHRA, CDR2 YSYEKL. The CDR3 consists of 16 residues. The chain's CDR3 is CASSQDQGAFNYGYTF. In nucleotides, the CDR3 is TGCGCCAGCAGCCAAGACCAGGGGGCCTTCAACTATGGCTACACCTTC.

This clonotype occurred a few times. The chain uses TRBV7-6 and TRBJ2-5, with D perhaps TRBD2 (6 bases). Germline-derived CDR1 and CDR2 are SGHVS and FNYEAQ. V was shortened by 5 bases and J by 2 bases, with 18 bases between the two germline ends. This CDR3 has 16 amino acids. CDR3 in DNA: TGTGCCAGCAGCGGTCCTAGAGGGGACTTTCAAGAGACCCAGTACTTC. Translation: CASSGPRGDFQETQYF.

This clonotype was observed a single time. The CDR3 here is CASSSRPQETQYF. The CDR3 bases are TGTGCCAGCAGTTCCCGACCCCAAGAGACCCAGTACTTC. The chain combines TRBV27 with TRBJ2-5, with no clear D. This CDR3 has 13 amino acids. Germline loops: CDR1 MNHEY, CDR2 SMNVEV (reference sequence). Trimming left V 4 bases short and J 1 base short, with 7 bases between.

The chain recombines TRBV7-9 with TRBJ2-7, with D unresolved. Germline CDR1 and CDR2: SEHNR and FQNEAQ (reference sequence). V gave up 5 bases and J gave up 2 bases, with 7 bases separating them. The CDR3 sequence is 12 residues long. The CDR3: CASSNLTYEQYF. The CDR3 DNA sequence: TGTGCCAGCAGCAACCTCACCTACGAGCAGTACTTC.

The V and J genes are TRBV27 and TRBJ2-2; 7 bases line up with TRBD1. This CDR3 spans 12 amino acids. From germline, CDR1 is MNHEY and CDR2 SMNVEV (reference sequence). This CDR3 reads CATGVRAGELFF. CDR3 DNA: TGTGCAACAGGGGTAAGGGCCGGGGAGCTGTTTTTT.

The V call is TRBV27, the J call TRBJ1-6; D remains ambiguous. This CDR3 is built from 14 residues. Germline V gene data show CDR1 as MNHEY and CDR2 as SMNVEV (reference sequence). Deletions cut 5 bases from V and 9 bases from J, with 14 bases between. The CDR3 protein is CASSLPPGTSPLHF. The CDR3 nucleotides read TGTGCCAGCAGTCTCCCCCCAGGCACTTCACCCCTCCACTTT.

The V call is TRBV3-1, the J call TRBJ1-1; D not certain. The CDR3 loop spans 14 amino acids. Between the trimmed V and J ends, which lost 5 bases and 3 bases, there was a span of 13 bases. CDR1 is LGHDT and CDR2 is YNNKEL in the germline V gene (reference sequence). DNA for the CDR3: TGTGCCAGCAGCTTCACTATCTCCTACACTGAAGCTTTCTTT. Translation gives CASSFTISYTEAFF.

This clonotype was detected a few times. The chain links TRBV4-2 to TRBJ2-2; maybe TRBD2 (6 bases). There are 15 residues in the CDR3. The V end lost 3 bases, the J end lost 5 bases, and 13 bases lay between the germline ends. The V gene's germline CDR1 is LGHNA and CDR2 YNFKEQ. The CDR3 is CASSHGGMETGELFF. As DNA, the CDR3 is TGTGCCAGCAGCCATGGGGGGATGGAAACCGGGGAGCTGTTTTTT.

In its sample, this clonotype was seen a few times. The chain links TRBV7-2 to TRBJ2-7; D possibly corresponds to TRBD2 (5 bases). Trimming cost V 5 bases and J 2 bases, with 16 bases left between them. Per the germline V gene, CDR1 is SGHTA and CDR2 is FQGNSA. This CDR3 has 15 amino acids. The CDR3 region has the DNA TGTGCCAGCAGCCGGCTGTGGAGGAAAACCTACGAGCAGTACTTC. It specifies CASSRLWRKTYEQYF.

V and J are TRBV28 and TRBJ2-7; 12 bases fit TRBD2. CDR1 is MDHEN, CDR2 SYDVKM, per germline. This CDR3 contains 17 residues. V gave up 9 bases and J gave up 7 bases; unmatched junction bases: 19. The CDR3 DNA is TGTGCCAGAAGTCTCTACCCGGGACTAGCGGGCGAGCGAGAGCAGTACTTC. Amino acids: CARSLYPGLAGEREQYF.

This clonotype was detected only a few times. The V call is TRBV25-1, the J call TRBJ2-1, with TRBD2 matching 7 bases. Germline values: CDR1 MGHDK, CDR2 SYGVNS. The ends lost 3 bases at V and 8 bases at J; junction bases unmatched: 10. This CDR3 is 15 amino acids long. For the CDR3, the DNA is TGTGCCAGCAGTGACCCCTTCCGAAGCGGGGATGAGCAGTTCTTC. Its protein product is CASSDPFRSGDEQFF. Full variable domain (remainder filled in from reference TRBV25-1 and TRBJ2-1): EADIYQTPRYLVIGTGKKITLECSQTMGHDKMYWYQQDPGMELHLIHYSYGVNSTEKGDLSSESTVSRIRTEHFPLTLESARPSHTSQYLCASSDPFRSGDEQFFGPGTRLTVL.